The entry below gives a single T cell receptor (beta chain) sequence along with its context. This sample stems from a study of control samples from healthy donors and cancer patients. This table comes from immunoSEQ multiplex PCR, and its TCRdb copy is limited to in-frame clones, with some not included. The sample lists roughly 40,000 clones; 90% to 95% were seen once. V trimming: 0 bases; J trimming: 4 bases; junction bases outside the gene matches: 7. From germline, CDR1 is SEHNR and CDR2 FQNEAQ (reference sequence). CDR3 length: 16 residues. Sequences were obtained from blood. The receptor comes from a woman in her 50s in good health. The rearrangement uses TRBV7-9 and TRBJ2-5; 8 bases line up with TRBD2. CDR3 nucleotides: TGTGCCAGCAGCTTAGCATCCCGGGGGGGAGGAGAGACCCAGTACTTC. Translated: CASSLASRGGGETQYF. Variable domain in full (rest from reference TRBV7-9 and TRBJ2-5): DTGVSQNPRHKITKRGQNVTFRCDPISEHNRLYWYRQTLGQGPEFLTYFQNEAQLEKSRLLSDRFSAERPKGSFSTLEIQRTEQGDSAMYLCASSLASRGGGETQYFGPGTRLLVL.